The clone carrying this T cell receptor beta chain showed up just a few times. Antigen: not known. J gave up 8 bases and V 3 bases, and 4 bases lay outside the gene matches. Germline lookup yields CDR1 LGHNA and CDR2 YSLEER. The CDR3 has 13 residues. What was sequenced were expressed TCRB transcripts, since all of the isolated RNA had been reverse transcribed. Assay used: immunoSEQ multiplex PCR; TCRdb lists only in-frame clones, some missing. The table shows under 200,000 clones, with roughly 8% occurring only once. The source of the sample is a study of beta chain features in type 1 diabetes. Study-wide results and limits: Because the template was cDNA, high-expressing cells might be over-represented. Any HLA-type effect on TCRB rearrangement remained unresolved here. In all four CD4+ subsets, TCRB CDR3 length was significantly, moderately reduced in type 1 diabetes.

The chain employs TRBV4-3 and TRBJ2-1, with 7 bases aligning to TRBD2. The origin of this receptor is a woman aged 18-29 years with type 1 diabetes. Sequencing input: central memory CD4+ T cells from blood. For the CDR3, the DNA is TGCGCCAGCAGCCACCCTGGGGGGGATGAGCAGTTCTTC. It translates to CASSHPGGDEQFF.